The clone carrying this T cell receptor beta chain was detected only a few times. Its target is not known. TCR beta CDR3 sequences were amplified from RNA transcripts. TCR CDR3 regions were first amplified by RT-PCR with HTBI primers. TCRdb fed the multiplex PCR reads into MiXCR, producing one record per CDR3 protein. The table shows 700,000 to 950,000 distinct CDR3 sequences, with 35% occurring only once. These data belong to a study of T cells in Graves' hyperthyroidism and ophthalmopathy. The diagnoses drew upon clinical symptoms, serum thyroxine and TRAb, thyroid ultrasound and orbital computed tomography. The CDR3 spans 15 residues. Germline-derived CDR1 and CDR2 are LNHDA and SQIVND (reference sequence). Unmatched junction bases numbered 7, after V lost 1 base and J lost 6 bases. Findings of the study overall: Ophthalmopathy stood apart from stable hyperthyroidism in a 13 V-J model.

Sequenced: blood. The receptor was derived from a woman aged 40 to 50 with Graves' hyperthyroidism. V gene TRBV19 combines with J gene TRBJ1-2, with 8 nucleotides matching TRBD1. CDR3 region: CASSIAPDRGDGYTF. The DNA for the CDR3 is TGTGCCAGTAGTATAGCCCCTGACAGGGGAGATGGCTACACCTTC.